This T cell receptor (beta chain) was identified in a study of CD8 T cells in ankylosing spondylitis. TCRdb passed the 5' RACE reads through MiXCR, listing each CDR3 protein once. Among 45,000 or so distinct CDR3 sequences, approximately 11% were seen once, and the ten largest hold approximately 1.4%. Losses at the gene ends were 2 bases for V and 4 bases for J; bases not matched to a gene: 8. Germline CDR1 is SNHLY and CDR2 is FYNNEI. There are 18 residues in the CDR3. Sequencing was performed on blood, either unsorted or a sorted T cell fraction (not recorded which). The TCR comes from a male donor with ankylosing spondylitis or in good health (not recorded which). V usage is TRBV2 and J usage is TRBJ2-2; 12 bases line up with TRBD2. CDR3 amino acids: CASSESLAGGLGTGELFF. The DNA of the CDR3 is TGTGCCAGCAGTGAAAGCCTAGCGGGGGGGCTCGGCACCGGGGAGCTGTTTTTT.